This passage covers 19 T cell receptor beta chains from one sample sequenced in a study of graft-versus-host responses after intestinal transplantation. These receptors' targets are unknown. Some clones are missing from TCRdb's copy, which holds only in-frame ones; the method was immunoSEQ multiplex PCR. Among 95,000 to 110,000 clones listed, more than 85% were seen once. The sample in question was unstimulated CD4+ T cells sorted from spleen or lymph node cells, obtained before intestinal transplant. These receptors originate from a human donor who received an intestinal transplant.

For this clone: Different DNA sequences within this sample yield the same CDR3. The chain employs TRBV5-1 and TRBJ2-5, with TRBD2 identical over 7 bases. Per the germline V gene, CDR1 is SGHRS and CDR2 is YFSETQ. The CDR3 is 12 amino acids. J lost 5 bases, V lost 2 bases, and 0 bases had no gene match. The CDR3, as DNA: TGCGCCAGCAGCTTAGCGGGGGAGACCCAGTACTTC. This codes for CASSLAGETQYF. The variable domain in full, with the rest retrieved from reference TRBV5-1 and TRBJ2-5, is KAGVTQTPRYLIKTRGQQVTLSCSPISGHRSVSWYQQTPGQGLQFLFEYFSETQRNKGNFPGRFSGRQFSNSRSEMNVSTLELGDSALYLCASSLAGETQYFGPGTRLLVL.

This clone is a singleton in its sample. One junction end does not reproduce the germline sequence, and a read error may be involved. The J gene is TRBJ2-1, the V gene TRBV29-1; 8 bases line up with TRBD2. Germline V lookup: CDR1 SQVTM, CDR2 ANQGSEA. The CDR3 is 17 residues long. Here the CDR3 reads CRDPRYPSGPSCNEQFF. The CDR3 nucleotides read TGCAGAGATCCTAGGTACCCTAGCGGGCCCTCCTGCAATGAGCAGTTCTTC.

The chain joins TRBV11-2 to TRBJ1-6; TRBD1 is a possible D gene (6 bases). CDR3 length: 16 amino acids. V lost 0 bases to trimming and J lost 9 bases, with 15 bases between them. CDR1 and CDR2 (germline): SGHAT, FQNNGV. CDR3 sequence reads: CASSLDLGSRGSPLHF. CDR3 sequence (DNA): TGTGCCAGCAGCTTAGATCTCGGTTCCAGGGGTTCACCCCTCCACTTT.

The genes are TRBV6-5 and TRBJ1-2; D is ambiguous. The CDR3 extends over 13 amino acids. Germline V lookup: CDR1 MNHEY, CDR2 SVGAGI. Trimming pared 2 bases from V and 7 bases from J, leaving 11 bases between. The CDR3 region is CASSYSDKGGYTF. The DNA of the CDR3 is TGTGCCAGCAGTTACAGTGACAAGGGTGGCTACACCTTC.

The chain recombines TRBV1 with TRBJ2-7. TRBV1 is classified as a pseudogene. CDR3 size: 15 residues. CDR3 bases: TGCACCAGCAGTCACCGGGACCGAGACTCCTACGAGCAGTACTTC. Its translation is CTSSHRDRDSYEQYF.

The CDR3 region is CASSVDWRAYEQYF. CDR3 DNA: TGTGCCAGCAGCGTAGATTGGAGAGCCTACGAGCAGTACTTC. This rearrangement joins TRBV9 to TRBJ2-7; unclear D gene. CDR1 is SGDLS and CDR2 is YYNGEE in the germline V gene. The CDR3 runs 14 residues. The V gene lost 0 bases and the J gene lost 2 bases, with 9 bases spanning the gap.

This rearrangement joins TRBV7-3 to TRBJ1-6, with 9 positions matching TRBD1. CDR3 size: 18 residues. Germline V lookup: CDR1 SGHTA, CDR2 FQGTGA. The trim removed 5 bases at V and 2 bases at J, leaving 10 bases unmatched. This CDR3 reads CASSKGGQGSTYNSPLHF. CDR3 DNA sequence: TGTGCCAGCAGCAAAGGGGGACAGGGAAGCACCTATAATTCACCCCTCCACTTT.

The rearrangement joins TRBV6-5 to TRBJ2-7; D is perhaps TRBD2 (7 bases). The germline CDR1 and CDR2 sequences are MNHEY and SVGAGI. The CDR3 is 14 residues long. Trimming pared 6 bases from V and 0 bases from J, leaving 12 bases between. The CDR3 nucleotides are TGTGCCAGCAGCTTTGCGGGGGCCTCCTACGAGCAGTACTTC. Protein product: CASSFAGASYEQYF.

The V gene is TRBV5-4, the J gene TRBJ2-5; 14 bases fit TRBD2. CDR1 SGHNT and CDR2 YYREEE come from the germline V gene (reference sequence). This CDR3 is 18 amino acids long. The V gene end was trimmed by 4 bases and the J gene end by 5 bases; junction bases not matched to a gene: 13. The CDR3 region is CASSPRTSGGSPGETQYF. Written as DNA, the CDR3 is TGTGCCAGCAGCCCCCGGACTAGCGGGGGGTCCCCTGGGGAGACCCAGTACTTC.

This sequence joins TRBV5-5 and TRBJ2-5; TRBD2 agrees at 10 bases. The junction had 1 base not matched to a gene; V was cut back by 2 bases and J by 3 bases. CDR1 SGHKS and CDR2 YYEKEE come from the germline V gene (reference sequence). This CDR3 comprises 14 residues. The CDR3: CASSFGLAEETQYF. CDR3 nucleotide sequence: TGTGCCAGCAGCTTCGGACTAGCGGAAGAGACCCAGTACTTC.

The chain joins TRBV6-4 to TRBJ2-1, with 7 bases fitting TRBD2. V was pared by 5 bases and J by 8 bases, with 12 bases of the junction left unmatched. This CDR3 contains 15 residues. Looked up from germline, CDR1 is MRHNA and CDR2 is SNTAGT. The CDR3 DNA reads TGTGCCAGCAGTCTAGAACTAGCGCCCGGTGATGAGCAGTTCTTC. Protein product: CASSLELAPGDEQFF.

The chain couples TRBV30 to TRBJ1-1, with D possibly matching TRBD1 (5 bases). Germline loops: CDR1 GTSNPN, CDR2 SVGIG (reference sequence). CDR3 length equals 18 residues. V shed 0 bases and J shed 6 bases, with 26 bases lying between them. The DNA for the CDR3 is TGTGCCTGGAGTGTGGCGAGGATTAGGACATCCCCGAGGGCTGAAGCTTTCTTT. Protein: CAWSVARIRTSPRAEAFF.

This clone showed up just once. This rearrangement joins TRBV5-4 to TRBJ1-1; TRBD1 is a possible D gene (5 bases). Between the trimmed V and J ends, which lost 0 bases and 4 bases, there was a span of 13 bases. Germline V gene sequence: CDR1 SGHNT, CDR2 YYREEE (reference sequence). The length of the CDR3 is 15 residues. CDR3 in amino acids: CASSLGLGLRTEAFF. The CDR3 nucleotides read TGTGCCAGCAGCTTGGGACTGGGGCTTCGCACTGAAGCTTTCTTT.

The V and J genes are TRBV9 and TRBJ2-3; TRBD2 matches 7 bases. This CDR3 spans 15 amino acids. V lost 1 base and J lost 0; bases outside the gene matches: 2. The germline CDR1 and CDR2 sequences are SGDLS and YYNGEE. CDR3 nucleotides: TGTGCCAGCAGCGTACTAGCGGCTAGCACAGATACGCAGTATTTT. This codes for CASSVLAASTDTQYF.

This clone showed up many times. This rearrangement joins TRBV29-1 to TRBJ1-1; the D is unclear. The CDR3 contains 10 residues. The ends were cut back, 7 bases at V and 2 bases at J, with 5 bases in the middle. CDR1 SQVTM and CDR2 ANQGSEA come from the germline V gene. CDR3 protein: CSARNTEAFF. CDR3 in DNA: TGCAGCGCGAGAAACACTGAAGCTTTCTTT.

The chain is built from TRBV4-2 and TRBJ1-1; D is unresolved. With 0 bases removed from V and 5 bases from J, the gap between germline ends came to 16 bases. Germline V gene sequence: CDR1 LGHNA, CDR2 YNFKEQ. CDR3 length: 16 amino acids. The CDR3 sequence: CASSQDVAAVTTEAFF. Here the CDR3 DNA reads TGTGCCAGCAGCCAAGATGTGGCGGCAGTGACGACTGAAGCTTTCTTT.

The J gene is TRBJ1-6, the V gene TRBV7-2, with D possibly matching TRBD1 (5 bases). Germline values: CDR1 SGHTA, CDR2 FQGNSA. V was trimmed by 0 bases and J by 6 bases, leaving 12 bases between them. There are 16 residues in the CDR3. CDR3 coding DNA: TGTGCCAGCAGCTTAGCGTGGGGCGGGAGTAATTCACCCCTCCACTTT. Encoded protein: CASSLAWGGSNSPLHF.

This chain joins TRBV6-5 and TRBJ2-1; D perhaps matches TRBD2 (6 bases). V shed 2 bases and J shed 7 bases, with 9 bases lying between them. CDR3 length: 13 amino acids. Germline V gene sequence: CDR1 MNHEY, CDR2 SVGAGI. CDR3 in DNA: TGTGCCAGCAGTTACGGGACTCGTAATGAGCAGTTCTTC. This codes for CASSYGTRNEQFF.

The rearrangement joins TRBV28 to TRBJ2-7; perhaps TRBD1 as D (5 bases). The ends were cut back, 6 bases at V and 8 bases at J, with 11 bases in the middle. There are 11 residues in the CDR3. The germline CDR1 and CDR2 sequences are MDHEN and SYDVKM. The chain's CDR3 is CASREQGKQYF. CDR3 coding DNA: TGTGCCAGCAGAGAGCAGGGTAAGCAGTACTTC.